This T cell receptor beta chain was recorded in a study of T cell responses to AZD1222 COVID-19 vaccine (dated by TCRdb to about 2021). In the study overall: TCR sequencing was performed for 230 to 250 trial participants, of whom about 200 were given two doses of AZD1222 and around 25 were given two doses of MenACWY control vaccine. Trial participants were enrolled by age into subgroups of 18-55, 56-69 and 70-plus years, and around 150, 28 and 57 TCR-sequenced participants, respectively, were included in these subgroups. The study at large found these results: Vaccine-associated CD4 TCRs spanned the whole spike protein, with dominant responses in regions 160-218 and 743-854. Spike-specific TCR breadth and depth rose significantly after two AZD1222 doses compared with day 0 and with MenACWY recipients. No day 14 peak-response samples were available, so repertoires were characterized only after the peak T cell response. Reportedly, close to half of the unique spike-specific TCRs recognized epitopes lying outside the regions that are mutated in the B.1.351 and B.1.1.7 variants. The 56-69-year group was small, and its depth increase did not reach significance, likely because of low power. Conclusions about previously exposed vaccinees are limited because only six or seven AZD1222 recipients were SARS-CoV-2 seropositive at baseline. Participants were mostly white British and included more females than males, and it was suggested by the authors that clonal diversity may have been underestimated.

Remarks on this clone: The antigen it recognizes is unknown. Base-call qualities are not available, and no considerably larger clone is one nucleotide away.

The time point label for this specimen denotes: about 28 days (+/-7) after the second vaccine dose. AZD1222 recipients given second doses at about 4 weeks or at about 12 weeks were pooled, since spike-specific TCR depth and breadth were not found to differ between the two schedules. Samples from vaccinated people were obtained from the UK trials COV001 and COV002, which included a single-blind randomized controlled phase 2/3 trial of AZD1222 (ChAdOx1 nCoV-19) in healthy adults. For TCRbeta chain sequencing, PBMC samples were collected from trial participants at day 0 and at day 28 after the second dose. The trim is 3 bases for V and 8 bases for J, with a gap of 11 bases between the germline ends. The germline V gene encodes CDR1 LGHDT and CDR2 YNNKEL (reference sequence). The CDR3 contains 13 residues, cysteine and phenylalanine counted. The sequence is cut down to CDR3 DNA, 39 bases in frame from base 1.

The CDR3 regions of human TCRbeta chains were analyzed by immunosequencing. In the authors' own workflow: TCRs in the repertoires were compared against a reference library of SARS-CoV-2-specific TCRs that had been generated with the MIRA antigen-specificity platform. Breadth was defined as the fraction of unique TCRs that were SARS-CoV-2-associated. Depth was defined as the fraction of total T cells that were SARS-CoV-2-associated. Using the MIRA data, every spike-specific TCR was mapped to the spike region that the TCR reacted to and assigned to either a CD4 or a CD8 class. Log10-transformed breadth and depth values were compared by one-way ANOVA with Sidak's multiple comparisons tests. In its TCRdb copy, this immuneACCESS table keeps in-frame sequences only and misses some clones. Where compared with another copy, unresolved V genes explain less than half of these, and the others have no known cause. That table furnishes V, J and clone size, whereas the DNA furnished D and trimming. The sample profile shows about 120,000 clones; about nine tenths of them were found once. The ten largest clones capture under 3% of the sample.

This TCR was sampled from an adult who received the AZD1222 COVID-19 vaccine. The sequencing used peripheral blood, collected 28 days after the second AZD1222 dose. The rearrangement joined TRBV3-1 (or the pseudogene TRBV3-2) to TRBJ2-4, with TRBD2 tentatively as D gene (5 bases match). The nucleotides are TGTGCCAGCAGCCAGATGGACGGGGACATTCAGTACTTC. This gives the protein CASSQMDGDIQYF.